These 14 T cell receptor beta chains were sequenced from one sample in a study of T cell repertoires in cytomegalovirus infection. MiXCR, run by TCRdb on the reads, gives a single entry per CDR3 protein. Here the sample spans 370,000 or so distinct CDR3 sequences, about a third being singletons. Their recognized antigens are unknown. Sequenced material: cultured PBMCs, taken from culture after CMV antigen stimulation. All receptors come from a human donor in good health (CMV status not recorded). Some clones in this sample may be carry-over from other donors' samples.

The chain joins TRBV27 to TRBJ2-5, with D possibly matching TRBD1 (5 bases). Germline V CDR1 and CDR2: MNHEY, SMNVEV (reference sequence). Trimming stripped 3 bases from V and 5 bases from J, with 10 bases between. This CDR3 region has 13 residues. In nucleotides, the CDR3 is TGTGCCAGCAGTTTCAGGGCCTATGAGACCCAGTACTTC. This gives the protein CASSFRAYETQYF.

This chain links TRBV4-1 with TRBJ1-1; TRBD1 is a possible D gene (5 bases). This CDR3 is 14 amino acids long. V was trimmed by 6 bases and J by 4 bases, leaving 15 bases between them. The germline V gene encodes CDR1 MGHRA and CDR2 YSYEKL. CDR3 in DNA: TGCGCCAGCAGTAAACCGGGACTGGGCACTGAAGCTTTCTTT. Translation gives CASSKPGLGTEAFF.

This clonotype showed up just a few times. The DNA for the CDR3 is TGCGCCAGCAGCTTGTTTCCCGGGGGAGGAATTTCAGGGGCCAACGTCCTGACTTTC. It codes for CASSLFPGGGISGANVLTF. The genes are TRBV5-1 and TRBJ2-6; perhaps TRBD2 as D (6 bases). The CDR3 sequence is 19 residues long. Per germline, CDR1 SGHRS and CDR2 YFSETQ. Trimming removed 1 base from V and 4 bases from J, with 21 bases in between.

The chain combines TRBV5-1 with TRBJ2-4; 9 nucleotides align to TRBD1. The V gene's germline CDR1 is SGHRS and CDR2 YFSETQ. CDR3 length: 18 residues. V trimming: 3 bases; J trimming: 1 base; junction bases outside the gene matches: 11. The CDR3 sequence: CASSSQGTGKGAKNIQYF. The DNA for the CDR3 is TGCGCCAGCAGCTCCCAAGGGACAGGGAAGGGGGCCAAAAACATTCAGTACTTC.

The chain carries TRBV4-3 and TRBJ2-7; D could derive from TRBD1 or TRBD2 (6 bases each). Trimming took off 1 base at V and 3 bases at J, with 19 bases between the two ends. The CDR3 spans 17 residues. The germline V gene encodes CDR1 LGHNA and CDR2 YSLEER. In DNA, the CDR3 is TGCGCCAGCAGCCAAGGGGGGGACAAGATCATCGGCTACGAGCAGTACTTC. It is translated as CASSQGGDKIIGYEQYF.

The chain combines TRBV5-4 with TRBJ1-2; a weak D match, TRBD1 (5 bases). The germline V and J ends were trimmed by 3 bases and 4 bases, with 10 bases remaining between them. CDR1 is SGHNT, CDR2 YYREEE, per germline (reference sequence). The CDR3 totals 13 residues. The CDR3 region is CASSSLGAYGYTF. The CDR3 coding sequence is TGTGCCAGCAGCTCACTTGGGGCCTATGGCTACACCTTC.

In its sample, this clonotype was seen a few times. The genes are TRBV7-9 and TRBJ2-7; 9 nucleotides line up with TRBD2. Germline-derived CDR1 and CDR2 are SEHNR and FQNEAQ (reference sequence). The CDR3 sequence is 16 residues long. The V and J ends lost 0 bases and 3 bases, in that order; junction bases with no gene match: 6. As DNA, the CDR3 is TGTGCCAGCAGCTTAGCGAGAGGAGCGGGGGGCTACGAGCAGTACTTC. This encodes CASSLARGAGGYEQYF.

The genes are TRBV7-6 and TRBJ1-6; D is unresolved. From germline, CDR1 is SGHVS and CDR2 FNYEAQ. Trimming shortened V by 2 bases and J by 10 bases, and 15 bases separated the two germline ends. The CDR3 consists of 15 residues. CDR3 sequence reads: CASSLYSESGSPLHF. The CDR3 bases are TGTGCCAGCAGCTTATATTCGGAGTCCGGATCACCCCTCCACTTT.

The chain combines TRBV6-6 with TRBJ1-2; D possibly corresponds to TRBD1 (6 bases). Trimming took 0 bases from V and 1 from J, leaving 9 bases between them. The CDR3 is 15 residues long. Germline assignment: CDR1 MNHNY and CDR2 SVGAGI (reference sequence). CDR3: CASSYSDRLNYGYTF. As DNA, the CDR3 is TGTGCCAGCAGTTACTCCGACAGGCTTAACTATGGCTACACCTTC.

This clonotype was detected only a few times. V is TRBV7-9 and J is TRBJ2-7; 9 bases match TRBD2. V shed 7 bases and J 7 bases; nucleotides not matched to a gene: 5. Germline lookup yields CDR1 SEHNR and CDR2 FQNEAQ (reference sequence). The CDR3 spans 12 residues. The CDR3 region has the DNA TGTGCCAGCACCTTTGGACTAGCGGAGCAGTACTTC. Its translation is CASTFGLAEQYF.

On this clonotype: Since a much larger clone is just one base distant, this may be a read error. The chain combines TRBV6-5 with TRBJ2-1, with 9 bases fitting TRBD2. The CDR3 is 16 amino acids. CDR1 and CDR2 (germline): MNHEY, SVGAGI. The V and J ends lost 3 bases and 0 bases, in that order; junction bases with no gene match: 3. Here the CDR3 reads CASSYGSGSSYNEQFF. In DNA, the CDR3 is TGTGCCAGCAGTTATGGTAGCGGGAGCTCCTACAATGAGCAGTTCTTC.

For the CDR3, the DNA is TGCAGCGTTGAAGACCCACTAGCGGGAGGTTCCTACAATGAGCAGTTCTTC. The encoded protein is CSVEDPLAGGSYNEQFF. The chain is built from TRBV29-1 and TRBJ2-1, with 12 bases lining up with TRBD2. The germline V gene encodes CDR1 SQVTM and CDR2 ANQGSEA. This CDR3 has 17 residues. The V and J ends lost 0 bases and 1 base, in that order; junction bases with no gene match: 4.

The sample holds many counts of this clonotype. J is TRBJ2-1 and V is TRBV12-3 or TRBV12-4, with 8 nucleotides matching TRBD1. V was pared by 4 bases and J by 6 bases, with 11 bases of the junction left unmatched. The CDR3 consists of 16 residues. The CDR3 region has the DNA TGTGCCAGCAGTTCCCCGACAGGGGTGGATGGCAATGAGCAGTTCTTC. Translating gives CASSSPTGVDGNEQFF.

This chain links TRBV12-3 or TRBV12-4 with TRBJ1-5, with TRBD1 as a possible D gene (5 bases). The CDR3 length is 13 residues. V gave up 8 bases and J gave up 4 bases, with 12 bases separating them. The CDR3 sequence is CASHGGNNQPQHF. CDR3 nucleotide sequence: TGTGCCAGCCATGGGGGGAATAATCAGCCCCAGCATTTT.